Given below is one TCR beta chain in context. The data belong to a study of blood T cell repertoires in COVID-19. The table came from immunoSEQ multiplex PCR; TCRdb's copy has only in-frame clones and leaves some out. The sample lists fewer than 250,000 clones; around 82% were seen once. This CDR3 contains 13 residues. Germline V gene sequence: CDR1 LNHDA, CDR2 SQIVND (reference sequence). V lost 7 bases, J lost 3 bases, and 12 bases lay in between. This TCR was recovered from a woman between 40 and 50 years old with acute or convalescent COVID-19. The chain couples TRBV19 to TRBJ1-2, with D perhaps matching TRBD1 (5 bases). The sample comprised peripheral blood. The CDR3 spells CASNNVRDYGYTF. CDR3 DNA: TGTGCCAGTAACAATGTCAGGGACTATGGCTACACCTTC.